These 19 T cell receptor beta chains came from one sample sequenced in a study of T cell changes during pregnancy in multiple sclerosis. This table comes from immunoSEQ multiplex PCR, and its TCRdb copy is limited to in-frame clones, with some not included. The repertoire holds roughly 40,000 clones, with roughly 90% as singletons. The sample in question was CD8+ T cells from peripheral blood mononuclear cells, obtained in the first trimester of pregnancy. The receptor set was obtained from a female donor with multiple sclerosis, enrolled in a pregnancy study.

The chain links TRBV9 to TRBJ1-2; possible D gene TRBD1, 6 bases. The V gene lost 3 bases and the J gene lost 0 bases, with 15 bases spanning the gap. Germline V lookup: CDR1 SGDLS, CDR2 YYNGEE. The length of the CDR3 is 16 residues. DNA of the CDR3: TGTGCCAGCAGCGAGGGCCGGGACACGCCTAACTATGGCTACACCTTC. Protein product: CASSEGRDTPNYGYTF.

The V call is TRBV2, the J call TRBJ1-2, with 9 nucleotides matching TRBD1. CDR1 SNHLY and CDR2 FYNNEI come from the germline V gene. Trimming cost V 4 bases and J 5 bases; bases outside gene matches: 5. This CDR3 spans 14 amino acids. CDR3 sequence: CASSAGTGLYGYTF. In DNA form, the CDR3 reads TGTGCCAGCAGTGCCGGGACAGGGCTATATGGCTACACCTTC. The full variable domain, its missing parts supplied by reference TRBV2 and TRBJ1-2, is EPEVTQTPSHQVTQMGQEVILRCVPISNHLYFYWYRQILGQKVEFLVSFYNNEISEKSEIFDDQFSVERPDGSNFTLKIRSTKLEDSAMYFCASSAGTGLYGYTFGSGTRLTVV.

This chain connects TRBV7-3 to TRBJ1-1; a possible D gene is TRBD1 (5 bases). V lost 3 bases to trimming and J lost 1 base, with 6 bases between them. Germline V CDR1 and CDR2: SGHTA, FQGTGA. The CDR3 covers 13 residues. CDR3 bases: TGTGCCAGCAGCTTCACAGGGAACACTGAAGCTTTCTTT. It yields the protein CASSFTGNTEAFF. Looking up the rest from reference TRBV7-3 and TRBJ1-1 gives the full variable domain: GAGVSQTPSNKVTEKGKYVELRCDPISGHTALYWYRQSLGQGPEFLIYFQGTGAADDSGLPNDRFFAVRPEGSVSTLKIQRTERGDSAVYLCASSFTGNTEAFFGQGTRLTVV.

CDR3 loop: CASFIGNTIYF. The CDR3 coding sequence is TGTGCCAGCTTCATCGGAAACACCATATATTTT. The rearrangement links TRBV6-1 to TRBJ1-3, with D hard to call. CDR1 is MNHNS, CDR2 SASEGT, per germline. V dropped 8 bases and J dropped 4 bases, with 6 bases sitting between them. The CDR3 is 11 amino acids.

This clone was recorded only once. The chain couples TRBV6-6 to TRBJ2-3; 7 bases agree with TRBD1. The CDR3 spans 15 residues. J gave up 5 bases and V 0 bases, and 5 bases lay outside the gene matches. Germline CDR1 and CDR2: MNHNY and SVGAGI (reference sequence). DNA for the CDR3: TGTGCCAGCAGTTACTCTAGGGACAGTTTAGATACGCAGTATTTT. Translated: CASSYSRDSLDTQYF.

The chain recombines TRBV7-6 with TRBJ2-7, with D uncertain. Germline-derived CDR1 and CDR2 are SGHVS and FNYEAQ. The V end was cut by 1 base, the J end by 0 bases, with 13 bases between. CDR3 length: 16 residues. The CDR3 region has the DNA TGTGCCAGCAGCTTAGAGAGTGGGCAGTCCTCCTACGAGCAGTACTTC. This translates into CASSLESGQSSYEQYF.

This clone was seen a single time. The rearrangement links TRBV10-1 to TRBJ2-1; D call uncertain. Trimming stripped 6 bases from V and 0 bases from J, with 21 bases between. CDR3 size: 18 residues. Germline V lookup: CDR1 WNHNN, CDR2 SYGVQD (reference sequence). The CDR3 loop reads CASSSVRTDISSYNEQFF. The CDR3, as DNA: TGCGCCAGCAGCAGCGTTCGAACGGATATTAGCTCCTACAATGAGCAGTTCTTC.

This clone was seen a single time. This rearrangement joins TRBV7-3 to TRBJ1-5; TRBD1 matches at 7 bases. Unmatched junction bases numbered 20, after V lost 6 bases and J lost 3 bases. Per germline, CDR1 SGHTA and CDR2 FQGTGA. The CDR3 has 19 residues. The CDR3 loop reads CASRPNPKPGTGDNQPQHF. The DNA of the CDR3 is TGTGCCAGCAGACCTAATCCAAAACCGGGCACAGGGGACAATCAGCCCCAGCATTTT.

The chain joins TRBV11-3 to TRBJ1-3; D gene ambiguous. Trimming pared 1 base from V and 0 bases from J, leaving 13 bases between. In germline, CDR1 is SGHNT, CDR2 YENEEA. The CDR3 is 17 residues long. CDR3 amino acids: CASSLVSRGLSGNTIYF. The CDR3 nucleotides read TGTGCCAGCAGCTTAGTTTCTCGAGGGCTCTCTGGAAACACCATATATTTT.

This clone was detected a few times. CDR3 in amino acids: CARIAIGDTGYRNYGYTF. DNA of the CDR3: TGTGCCAGAATCGCAATAGGGGACACAGGGTACCGTAACTATGGCTACACCTTC. The chain joins TRBV5-6 to TRBJ1-2; tentatively, D is TRBD1 (6 bases). Per germline, CDR1 SGHDT and CDR2 YYEEEE. The CDR3 consists of 18 residues. Trimming cost V 8 bases and J 1 base, with 27 bases left between them.

The CDR3, as DNA: TGTGCCAGCAGCCCCAACCCGGGAACAGAGGCTGGGGCCAACGTCCTGACTTTC. Amino acids: CASSPNPGTEAGANVLTF. The rearrangement links TRBV7-3 to TRBJ2-6; maybe TRBD2 (5 bases). Germline assignment: CDR1 SGHTA and CDR2 FQGTGA. Trimming cost V 5 bases and J 2 bases, with 19 bases left between them. This CDR3 has 18 residues.

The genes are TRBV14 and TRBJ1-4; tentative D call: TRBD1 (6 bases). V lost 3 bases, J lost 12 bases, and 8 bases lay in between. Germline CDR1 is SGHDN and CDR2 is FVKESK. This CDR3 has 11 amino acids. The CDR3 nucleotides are TGTGCCAGCAGCCAGGGGGGGCAACTGTTTTTT. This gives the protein CASSQGGQLFF.

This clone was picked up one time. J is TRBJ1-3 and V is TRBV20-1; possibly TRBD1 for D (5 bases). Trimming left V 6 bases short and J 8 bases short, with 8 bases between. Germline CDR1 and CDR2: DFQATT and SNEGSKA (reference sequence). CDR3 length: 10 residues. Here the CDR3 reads CSAGGDTIYF. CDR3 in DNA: TGCAGTGCGGGGGGGGACACCATATATTTT.

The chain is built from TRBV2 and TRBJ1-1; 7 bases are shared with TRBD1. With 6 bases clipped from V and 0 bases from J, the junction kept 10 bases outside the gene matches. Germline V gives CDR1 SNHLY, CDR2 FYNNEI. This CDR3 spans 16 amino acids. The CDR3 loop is CASSPGTELMNTEAFF. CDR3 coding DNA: TGTGCCAGCAGCCCTGGGACAGAACTGATGAACACTGAAGCTTTCTTT.

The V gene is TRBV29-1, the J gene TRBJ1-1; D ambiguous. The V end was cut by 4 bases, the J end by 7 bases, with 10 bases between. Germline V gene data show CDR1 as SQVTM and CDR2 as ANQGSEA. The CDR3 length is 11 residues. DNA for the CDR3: TGCAGCGTTGTGATGGGCAGTGAAGCTTTCTTT. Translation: CSVVMGSEAFF.

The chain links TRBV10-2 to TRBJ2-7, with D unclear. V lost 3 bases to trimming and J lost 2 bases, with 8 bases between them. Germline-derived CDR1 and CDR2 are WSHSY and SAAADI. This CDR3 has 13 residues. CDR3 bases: TGCGCCAGCAGTGACGGCGGTCCCTACGAGCAGTACTTC. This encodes CASSDGGPYEQYF.

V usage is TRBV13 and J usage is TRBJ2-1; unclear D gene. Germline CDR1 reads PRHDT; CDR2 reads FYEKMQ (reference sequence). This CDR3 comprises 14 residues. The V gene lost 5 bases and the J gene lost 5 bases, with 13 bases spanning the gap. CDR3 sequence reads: CASSHRKSDNEQFF. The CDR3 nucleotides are TGTGCCAGCAGCCATAGAAAGTCGGACAATGAGCAGTTCTTC.

In DNA form, the CDR3 reads TGTGCCAGCAGTGCTGCGGGGGGAACCTCCTACGAGCAGTACTTC. It yields the protein CASSAAGGTSYEQYF. The genes are TRBV6-1 and TRBJ2-7, with 8 positions matching TRBD2. V shed 4 bases and J 0 bases; nucleotides not matched to a gene: 5. The CDR3 is 15 residues long. Germline V gene data show CDR1 as MNHNS and CDR2 as SASEGT.

CDR3: CASSLLRGGGEKLFF. The CDR3, as DNA: TGTGCCAGCAGCTTACTCAGAGGAGGAGGTGAAAAACTGTTTTTT. This chain links TRBV7-6 with TRBJ1-4; D unresolved. Germline values: CDR1 SGHVS, CDR2 FNYEAQ. Trimming removed 2 bases from V and 7 bases from J, with 14 bases in between. This CDR3 comprises 15 residues. The full variable domain, in which reference TRBV7-6 and TRBJ1-4 provide the parts outside the CDR3, is GAGVSQSPRYKVTKRGQDVALRCDPISGHVSLYWYRQALGQGPEFLTYFNYEAQQDKSGLPNDRFSAERPEGSISTLTIQRTEQRDSAMYRCASSLLRGGGEKLFFGSGTQLSVL.